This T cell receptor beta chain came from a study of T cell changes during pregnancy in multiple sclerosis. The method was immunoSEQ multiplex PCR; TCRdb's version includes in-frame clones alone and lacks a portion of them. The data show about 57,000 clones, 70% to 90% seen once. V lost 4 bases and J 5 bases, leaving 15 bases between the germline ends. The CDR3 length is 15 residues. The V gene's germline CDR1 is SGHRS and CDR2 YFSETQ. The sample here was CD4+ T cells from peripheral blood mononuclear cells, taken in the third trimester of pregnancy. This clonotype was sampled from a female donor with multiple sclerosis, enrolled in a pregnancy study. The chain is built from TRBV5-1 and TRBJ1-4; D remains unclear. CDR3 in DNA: TGCGCCAGCAGCCTTGCGGGCTCGGGGAATGAAAAACTGTTTTTT. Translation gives CASSLAGSGNEKLFF. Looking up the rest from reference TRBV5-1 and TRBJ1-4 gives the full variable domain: KAGVTQTPRYLIKTRGQQVTLSCSPISGHRSVSWYQQTPGQGLQFLFEYFSETQRNKGNFPGRFSGRQFSNSRSEMNVSTLELGDSALYLCASSLAGSGNEKLFFGSGTQLSVL.